The TCR beta chain described here comes from a study of cytomegalovirus exposure and HLA in healthy donors. The wider study: Unique TCRs numbering roughly 85 million, obtained from HLA-typed donors, made up an early data release.

PCR used 60 Vbeta primers and 13 Jbeta primers. The repertoire was sequenced with immunoSEQ multiplex PCR; TCRdb's copy has only in-frame clones and lacks some. The sample records about 180,000 clones, about 77% being singletons. From germline, CDR1 is LNHDA and CDR2 SQIVND (reference sequence). V was pared by 9 bases and J by 10 bases, with 9 bases of the junction left unmatched. The CDR3 spans 13 residues. General study results and limits: Association with HLA alleles at 0.05 false discovery rate was found for roughly 17,000 TCR beta sequences in a later analysis. Later analysis showed TCR association rates varying by HLA locus, highest for DRB1 and lowest for HLA-C. Presence/absence results assume similar sequencing depth per donor, which may not hold.

This clone was recorded a few times. Its antigen is undetermined. The source material was PBMCs. This TCR derives from a woman aged 25 to 45 in good health and CMV-seropositive. The chain couples TRBV19 to TRBJ1-6, with TRBD1 identical over 7 bases. CDR3 sequence: CASRNRGGSPLHF. The CDR3 nucleotides are TGTGCCAGCCGTAACAGGGGTGGGTCACCCCTCCACTTT.